Below, 9 T cell receptor beta chains from the same sample are listed, as sequenced in a study of T cells in Graves' hyperthyroidism and ophthalmopathy. Authors of the study amplified TCR beta CDR3 regions from RNA transcripts. HTBI primers drove first-round RT-PCR of the TCR CDR3. MiXCR, applied by TCRdb to the multiplex PCR reads, yields one record per CDR3 protein. The table has approximately 400,000 distinct CDR3 sequences, just under 15% seen once. Specimen: blood. These receptors were taken from a woman under 40 with Graves' hyperthyroidism.

V and J are TRBV6-1 and TRBJ2-2, with 7 positions matching TRBD1. CDR1 and CDR2 (germline): MNHNS, SASEGT. V lost 8 bases, J lost 3 bases, and 9 bases stayed unmatched. CDR3 size: 15 residues. The CDR3, as DNA: TGTGCCAGCCTCCAGGGGGTATTGGACACCGGGGAGCTGTTTTTT. It translates to CASLQGVLDTGELFF.

This clonotype was detected a few times. CDR3 nucleotide sequence: TGTGCCAGCGGGGGGGGGGGGCTAGCGGGAGGGCCATGGGATGAGCAGTTCTTC. Translating gives CASGGGGLAGGPWDEQFF. This chain uses TRBV2 with TRBJ2-1; 12 bases fit TRBD2. CDR1 and CDR2 from the germline V gene are SNHLY and FYNNEI. Unmatched junction bases numbered 19, after V lost 8 bases and J lost 8 bases. CDR3 length: 18 residues.

This clonotype was counted many times. The chain couples TRBV28 to TRBJ2-7; TRBD1 matches at 7 bases. The CDR3 has 13 residues. With V trimmed by 3 bases and J by 3 bases, 2 bases remained unmatched. Per germline, CDR1 MDHEN and CDR2 SYDVKM. CDR3 sequence (DNA): TGTGCCAGCAGTTTGACAGGGAGCTACGAGCAGTACTTC. Protein: CASSLTGSYEQYF.

The CDR3 DNA follows: TGTGCCAGCGCCCTGACAGGGGGATTCACCTATAATTCACCCCTCCACTTT. Translated, it gives CASALTGGFTYNSPLHF. V is TRBV6-1 and J is TRBJ1-6, with TRBD1 matching over 9 bases. This CDR3 region has 17 residues. V was clipped by 8 bases and J by 2 bases; unmatched bases: 10. Per the germline V gene, CDR1 is MNHNS and CDR2 is SASEGT.

This clonotype was picked up many times. The chain links TRBV28 to TRBJ2-3; 10 bases are shared with TRBD2. This CDR3 comprises 15 residues. Germline V gene sequence: CDR1 MDHEN, CDR2 SYDVKM. V shed 7 bases, J shed 5 bases, and the junction held 9 bases outside the gene matches. CDR3 DNA: TGTGCCAGCACCTCGCTAGCGGGAGCAGTAGATACGCAGTATTTT. Translated, it gives CASTSLAGAVDTQYF.

This clonotype appeared a few times. The rearrangement uses TRBV20-1 and TRBJ2-3; 16 nucleotides line up with TRBD2. CDR1 DFQATT and CDR2 SNEGSKA come from the germline V gene (reference sequence). Unmatched junction bases numbered 5, after V lost 5 bases and J lost 6 bases. The CDR3 has 15 residues. CDR3 residues: CSAPGLAGGPDTQYF. The CDR3, as DNA: TGCAGTGCTCCGGGACTAGCGGGAGGGCCGGATACGCAGTATTTT.

This clonotype was counted only a few times. The rearrangement uses TRBV15 and TRBJ1-1, with TRBD1 matching 7 bases. The germline gives CDR1 LNHNV, CDR2 YYDKDF (reference sequence). The CDR3 is 15 amino acids. With 8 bases clipped from V and 1 base from J, the junction kept 10 bases outside the gene matches. In nucleotides, the CDR3 is TGTGCCACCCTCCTCAATAGACAGGGGAACACTGAAGCTTTCTTT. Translation gives CATLLNRQGNTEAFF.

In this sample, this clonotype turned up a few times. The genes are TRBV7-9 and TRBJ2-1; no reliable D call. This CDR3 is built from 15 residues. Germline values: CDR1 SEHNR, CDR2 FQNEAQ (reference sequence). Trimming took 8 bases from V and 0 from J, leaving 14 bases between them. CDR3 nucleotide sequence: TGTGCCAGCGCCCTCGGACGGAGCTCCTACAATGAGCAGTTCTTC. This gives the protein CASALGRSSYNEQFF.

The sample holds many counts of this clonotype. J is TRBJ2-7 and V is TRBV6-1; 14 bases agree with TRBD2. V dropped 6 bases and J dropped 2; count of bases not matched to a gene: 6. In germline, CDR1 is MNHNS, CDR2 SASEGT. CDR3 length equals 16 residues. The CDR3 is CASSRGLAGAAYEQYF. The CDR3 DNA is TGTGCCAGCAGCCGGGGACTAGCGGGAGCGGCCTACGAGCAGTACTTC.